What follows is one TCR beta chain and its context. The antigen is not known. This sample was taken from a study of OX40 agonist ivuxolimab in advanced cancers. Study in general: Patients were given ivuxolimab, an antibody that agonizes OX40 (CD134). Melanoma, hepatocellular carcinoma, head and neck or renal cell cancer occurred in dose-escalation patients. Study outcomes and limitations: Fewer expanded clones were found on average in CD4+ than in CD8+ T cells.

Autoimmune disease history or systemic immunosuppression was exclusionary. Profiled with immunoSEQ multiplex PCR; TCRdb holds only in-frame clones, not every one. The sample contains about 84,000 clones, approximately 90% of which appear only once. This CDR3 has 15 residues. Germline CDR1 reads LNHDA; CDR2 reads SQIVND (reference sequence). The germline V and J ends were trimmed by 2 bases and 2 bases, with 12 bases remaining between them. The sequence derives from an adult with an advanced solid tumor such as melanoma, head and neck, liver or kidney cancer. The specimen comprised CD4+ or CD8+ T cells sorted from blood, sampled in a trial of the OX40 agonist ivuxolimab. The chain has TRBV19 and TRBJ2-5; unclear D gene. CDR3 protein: CASSITGRKQETQYF. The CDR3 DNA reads TGTGCCAGTAGTATAACCGGACGGAAACAAGAGACCCAGTACTTC. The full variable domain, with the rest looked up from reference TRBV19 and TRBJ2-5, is DGGITQSPKYLFRKEGQNVTLSCEQNLNHDAMYWYRQDPGQGLRLIYYSQIVNDFQKGDIAEGYSVSREKKESFPLTVTSAQKNPTAFYLCASSITGRKQETQYFGPGTRLLVL.